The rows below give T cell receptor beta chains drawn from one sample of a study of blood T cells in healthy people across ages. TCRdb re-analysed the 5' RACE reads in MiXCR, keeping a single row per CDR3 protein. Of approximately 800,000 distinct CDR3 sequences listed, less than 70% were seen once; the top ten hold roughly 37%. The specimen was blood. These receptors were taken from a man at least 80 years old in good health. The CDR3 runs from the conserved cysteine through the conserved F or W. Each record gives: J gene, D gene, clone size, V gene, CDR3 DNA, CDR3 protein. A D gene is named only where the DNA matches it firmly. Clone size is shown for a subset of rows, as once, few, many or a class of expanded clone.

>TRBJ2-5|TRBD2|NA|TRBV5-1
TGCGCCAGCAGCTCGGGACTAGCGGGCCTAAACCAAGAGACCCAGTACTTC
CASSSGLAGLNQETQYF
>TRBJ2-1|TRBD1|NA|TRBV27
TGTGCCAGCCAGGACAGGCACGCGGATGAGCAGTTCTTC
CASQDRHADEQFF
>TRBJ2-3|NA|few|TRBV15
TGTGCCACCAGCCCTAGCCCCGGTCCAGATACGCAGTATTTT
CATSPSPGPDTQYF
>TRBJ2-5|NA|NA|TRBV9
TGTGCCAGCAGCCTAGCCCCCACTACCCAAGAGACCCAGTACTTC
CASSLAPTTQETQYF
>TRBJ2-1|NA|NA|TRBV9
TGTGCCAGCAGCGTAGACGGTAACCATTACAATGAGCAGTTCTTC
CASSVDGNHYNEQFF
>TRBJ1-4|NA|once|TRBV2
TGTGCCAGCCTTCGGGTCAGCGATAATGAAAAACTGTTTTTT
CASLRVSDNEKLFF
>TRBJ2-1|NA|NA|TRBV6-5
TGTGCCAGCAGTTACATGGGGAGAGACAATGAGCAGTTCTTC
CASSYMGRDNEQFF
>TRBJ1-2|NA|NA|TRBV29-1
TGCAGCGTTGGGTCTGAAGCTAACTATGGCTACACCTTC
CSVGSEANYGYTF
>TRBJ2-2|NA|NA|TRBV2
TGTGCCAGCAGGGTTTCCAGGGAGACCGGGGAGCTGTTTTTT
CASRVSRETGELFF
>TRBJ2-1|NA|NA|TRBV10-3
TGTGCCATCAGTGAGGGGGCACCTCTTTACACTGAGCAGTTCTTC
CAISEGAPLYTEQFF
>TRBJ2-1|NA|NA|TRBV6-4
TGTGCCAGCAGTGGACGCCCGGGAGGGGGCCACAATGAGCAGTTCTTC
CASSGRPGGGHNEQFF
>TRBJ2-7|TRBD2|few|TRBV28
TGTGCCAGCAGTGACCCAAGCGGGGGCTCCTACAATGAGCAGTACTTC
CASSDPSGGSYNEQYF
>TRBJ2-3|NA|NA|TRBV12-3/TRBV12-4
TGTGCCAGCAGTCCCCGAGGCGGGGGCGATGGCAGATACGCGTATTTT
CASSPRGGGDGRYAYF
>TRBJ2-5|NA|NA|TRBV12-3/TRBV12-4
TGTGCCTGCAGTTTAAACAACGGGTTGGAGACCCAGAACTTC
CACSLNNGLETQNF
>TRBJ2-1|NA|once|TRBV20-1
TGCAGTGCTGGTAGACCTCCCTACAATGAGCAGTTCTTC
CSAGRPPYNEQFF
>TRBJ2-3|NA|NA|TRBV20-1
TGCAGTGCTAGAGATGTGGTAGGAGATACGCAGTATTTT
CSARDVVGDTQYF
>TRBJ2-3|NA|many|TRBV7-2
TGTGCCAGCAGCTCGGGTGCAGATACGCAGTATTTT
CASSSGADTQYF
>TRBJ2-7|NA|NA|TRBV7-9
TGTGCCAGCAGCTTAGCGAAGGGCTCCTACAATGAGCAGTACTTC
CASSLAKGSYNEQYF
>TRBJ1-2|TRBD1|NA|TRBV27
TGTGCCAGCAGTTGGGGGACAGGGAGCCCCTATGGCTACACCTTC
CASSWGTGSPYGYTF
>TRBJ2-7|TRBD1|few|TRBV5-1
TGCGCCAGCAGCCCGGAGACAGGGGTATCCTACGAGCAGTACTTC
CASSPETGVSYEQYF
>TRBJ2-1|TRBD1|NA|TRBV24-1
TGTGCCACGGGGACAGGGAGCGATGAGCAGTTCTTC
CATGTGSDEQFF
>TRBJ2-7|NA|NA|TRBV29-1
TGCAGCGTTACCTCGTGGGGGAGCAAGCCCTCCTACGAGCAGTACTTC
CSVTSWGSKPSYEQYF
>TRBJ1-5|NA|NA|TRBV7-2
TGTGCCAGCAGCTTGGATCTGGCGCAGCCCCAGCATTTT
CASSLDLAQPQHF
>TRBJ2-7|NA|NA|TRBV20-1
TGCAGTGCTAGAGACTCCCGGGCAGGGAACGAGCAGTACTTC
CSARDSRAGNEQYF
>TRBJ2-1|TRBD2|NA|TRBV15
TGTGCCACCAGCAGAGATCTTATGGCGGGAGATGAGCAGTTCTTC
CATSRDLMAGDEQFF
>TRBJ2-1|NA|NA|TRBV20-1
TGCAGTGCTAGAGCCCCCCAGGATCCAACTGGGCGGGAGCAGTTCTTC
CSARAPQDPTGREQFF
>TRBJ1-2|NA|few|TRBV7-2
TGTGCCAGCAGCTCGCGAGACAGGAAGCATGGCTACACCTTC
CASSSRDRKHGYTF
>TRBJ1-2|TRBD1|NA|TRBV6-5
TGTGCCAGCAGACCCCCTGGGACAGGGGGGATCGGCTACACCTTC
CASRPPGTGGIGYTF
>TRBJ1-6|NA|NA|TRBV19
TGTGCCAGTAGTAAAGGGATCGCCAGACAGGACTCACCCCTCCACTTT
CASSKGIARQDSPLHF
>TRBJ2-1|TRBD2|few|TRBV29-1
TGCAGCGTTGTTAGGCTAGCGGGAGCTAGTATCAATGAGCAGTTCTTC
CSVVRLAGASINEQFF
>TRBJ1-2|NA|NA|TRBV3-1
TGTGCCAGCAGTCGGACATTCTCTAACTATGGCTACACCTTC
CASSRTFSNYGYTF
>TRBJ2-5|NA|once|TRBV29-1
TGCAGCGCCTACCTGGGGGAGACAGAGACCCAGTACTTC
CSAYLGETETQYF
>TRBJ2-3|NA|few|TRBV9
TGTGCCAGCTCCGTGAAAAGCACAGATACGCAGTATTTT
CASSVKSTDTQYF
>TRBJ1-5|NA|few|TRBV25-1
TGTGCCAGCAGTCCACCGGGCCCCAATCAGCCCCAGCATTTT
CASSPPGPNQPQHF
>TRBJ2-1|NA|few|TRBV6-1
TGTGCCAGCAGTGAATGGCGGCAGGGGCAGTTCTTC
CASSEWRQGQFF
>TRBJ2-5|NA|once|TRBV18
TGTGTCAGCTCACCATACCTAGCGACCCAAGAGACCCAGTACTTC
CVSSPYLATQETQYF
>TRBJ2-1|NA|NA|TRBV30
TGTGCCTGGAGCGGAGACGGGACTCAAAATGAGCAGTTCTTC
CAWSGDGTQNEQFF
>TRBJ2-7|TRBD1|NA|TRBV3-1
TGTGCCAGCAGCCAACTTGGGACAGGGAGGTCCTACGAGCAGTACTTC
CASSQLGTGRSYEQYF
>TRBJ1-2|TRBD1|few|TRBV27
TGTGCCAGCAGTTTGCTTCAGGGGGCGGATGGCTACACCTTC
CASSLLQGADGYTF
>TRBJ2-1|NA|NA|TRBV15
TGTGCCACCAGCAGATCCGGGACGGCTATGCACAATGAGCAGTTCTTC
CATSRSGTAMHNEQFF
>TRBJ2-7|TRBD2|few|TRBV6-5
TGTGCCAGCAGTTACGCCGCGGGAGGGGCCTACGAGCAGTACTTC
CASSYAAGGAYEQYF
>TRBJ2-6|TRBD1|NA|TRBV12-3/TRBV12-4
TGTGCCAGCAGTCTAACAGGGGTAGGGGCCAACGTCCTGACTTTC
CASSLTGVGANVLTF
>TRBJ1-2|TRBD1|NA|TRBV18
TGTGCCAGCTCGCCCGGACAGGGAGACGGCGGCTACACCTTC
CASSPGQGDGGYTF
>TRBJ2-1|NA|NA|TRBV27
TGTGCCAGCAGTCCACGGCCCTCCTACAATGAGCAGTTCTTC
CASSPRPSYNEQFF
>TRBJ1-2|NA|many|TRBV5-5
TGTGCCAGCAGCTTAGCGGGAAACTATGGCTACACCTTC
CASSLAGNYGYTF
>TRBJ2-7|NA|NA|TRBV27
TGTGCCAGAGACGTGGGGAGACACAATGAGCAGTACTTC
CARDVGRHNEQYF
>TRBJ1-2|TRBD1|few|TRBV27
TGTGCCAGCAGGGGACAGGGGGCAAAAGTGGGAGGCTACACCTTC
CASRGQGAKVGGYTF
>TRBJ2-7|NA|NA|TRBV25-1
TGTGCCAGCAGTGAATGGGGAGTGGGCGCGCGCTACGAGCAGTACTTC
CASSEWGVGARYEQYF
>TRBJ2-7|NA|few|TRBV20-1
TGCAGTGCTACCAGGCCGTCCCCGGGGGCCCAGTACTTC
CSATRPSPGAQYF
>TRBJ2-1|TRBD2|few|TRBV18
TGTGCCAGCTCAGAATACCTCGCCGGGACTAGCGGGAACAATGAGCAGTTCTTC
CASSEYLAGTSGNNEQFF
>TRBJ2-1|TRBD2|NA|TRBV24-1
TGTGCCACCCGGTACTTACTAGCGGGAGTAACGGGTGAGCAGTTCTTC
CATRYLLAGVTGEQFF
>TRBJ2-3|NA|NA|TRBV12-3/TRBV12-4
TGTGCCAGCAGTCAGGGGGGGATGCTAGGATACGCGTATTTT
CASSQGGMLGYAYF
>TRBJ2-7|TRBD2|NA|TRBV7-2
TGTGCCAGCAGCTCGTCCGGGACTAGCGGGAACGAGCAGTACTTC
CASSSSGTSGNEQYF
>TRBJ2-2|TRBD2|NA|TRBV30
TGTGCCTGGACCCAAAAAGCGGGAACCGGGGAGCTGTTTTTT
CAWTQKAGTGELFF
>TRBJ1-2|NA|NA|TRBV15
TGTACCACCAGCAGTAAGATTACAATTAGTTATGGCTACACCTTC
CTTSSKITISYGYTF
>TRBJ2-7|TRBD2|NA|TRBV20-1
TGCAGTGCTAGGGCTAGCGGAAACTACGAGCAGTACTTC
CSARASGNYEQYF
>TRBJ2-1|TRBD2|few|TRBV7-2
TGTGCCAGCAGCTTAGTGGCGGGAGGGCCGACTGAGCAGTTCTTC
CASSLVAGGPTEQFF
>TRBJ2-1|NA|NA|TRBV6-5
TGTGCCAGCAGCACAAGCCTATCCCTTGGGGAGACCCAGTTCTTC
CASSTSLSLGETQFF
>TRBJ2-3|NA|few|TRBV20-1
TGCAGTGCTAGAGATAGGCCCGGGGTGGGGAGATACGCGTATTTT
CSARDRPGVGRYAYF
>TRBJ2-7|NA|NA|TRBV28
TGTGCCAGCAGTGCCCGACTGTGGGGTTTCTCCTACGAGCAGTACTTC
CASSARLWGFSYEQYF